The rows below give T cell receptor beta chains drawn from one sample of a study of pediatric ulcerative colitis. This table comes from immunoSEQ multiplex PCR, and its TCRdb copy is limited to in-frame clones, with some not included. This table has some 35,000 clones, about 81% appearing once. The material sequenced was gut tissue. The receptors come from a boy aged 10-17 years with mild ulcerative colitis. Each CDR3 is given with its conserved first and last residue. The D gene is left open where the match is weak. Some rows mark clone size as missing; the rest say once, few, many or name a class of expanded clone.

J | D | size | V | DNA | CDR3
TRBJ1-4 | - | once | TRBV5-1 | TGCGCCAGCAGCTCCACTTTAAGGGGGGCGCGACGGACTAATGAAAAACTGTTTTTT | CASSSTLRGARRTNEKLFF
TRBJ2-3 | - | - | TRBV5-1 | TGCGCCAGCAGCTTGGGGCAGGCAGATACGCAGTATTTT | CASSLGQADTQYF
TRBJ2-2 | - | - | TRBV5-1 | TGCGCCAGCAGTCGATGGGTGACAAGTTCCACCGGGGAGCTGTTTTTT | CASSRWVTSSTGELFF
TRBJ2-7 | - | - | TRBV7-9 | TGTGCCAGCACCCACCCCGGGGCAACCTACGAGCAGTACTTC | CASTHPGATYEQYF
TRBJ2-6 | - | - | TRBV7-2 | TGTGCCAGCAGGCTTGGTCTCCGGCAGGCTCCCTCTGGGGCCAACGTCCTGACTTTC | CASRLGLRQAPSGANVLTF
TRBJ2-1 | - | once | TRBV6-1 | TGTGCCAGCAAACTGAGCTCCTACAATGAGCAGTTCTTC | CASKLSSYNEQFF
TRBJ1-6 | TRBD1 | - | TRBV2 | TGTGCCAGCAGGCGGACAGGGGGCCACTTCTATAATTCACCCCTCCACTTT | CASRRTGGHFYNSPLHF
TRBJ2-7 | - | - | TRBV5-1 | TGCGCCAGCAGCTTGGGCCCCAGGGGTTTCTCCTACGAGCAGTACTTC | CASSLGPRGFSYEQYF
TRBJ1-2 | TRBD1 | - | TRBV5-1 | TGCGCCAGCAGCGAAACTGGACAGGGGGCAGACGGCTACACCTTC | CASSETGQGADGYTF
TRBJ2-7 | - | - | TRBV28 | TGTGCCAGCAGTTTATGGCCGGGGGCTCGCGAGCAGTACTTC | CASSLWPGAREQYF
TRBJ2-6 | - | - | TRBV6-1 | TGTGCCAGCAGTGACAACTCTGGGGCCAACGTCCTGACTTTC | CASSDNSGANVLTF
TRBJ2-5 | - | - | TRBV30 | TGTGCCTGGACAGGGGTCTTCCAAGAGACCCAGTACTTC | CAWTGVFQETQYF
TRBJ1-3 | - | - | TRBV4-1 | TGCGCCAGCAGCCAACCGAGGGGGGGCCTGATGGGAAAAAGCTCTGGAAACACCATATATTTT | CASSQPRGGLMGKSSGNTIYF
TRBJ2-5 | - | - | TRBV4-1 | TGCGCCAGCAGCCAAGTTGGAAGGCCGACCCAGTACTTC | CASSQVGRPTQYF
TRBJ1-2 | TRBD1 | - | TRBV9 | TGTGCCAGCAGCGTAGAGCGACAGGGTTTAGATGGCTACACCTTC | CASSVERQGLDGYTF
TRBJ1-2 | - | - | TRBV7-9 | TGTGCCAGCAGCTTAATAGGGGGGTATGGCTACACCTTC | CASSLIGGYGYTF
TRBJ2-3 | TRBD1 | once | TRBV6-6 | TGTGCCAGCAGTTATCAGGGGGCCCGCACAGATACGCAGTATTTT | CASSYQGARTDTQYF
TRBJ2-7 | - | - | TRBV5-8 | TGTGCCAGCGGGAGGTTTGAGCAGTACTTC | CASGRFEQYF
TRBJ2-5 | - | - | TRBV4-1 | TGCGCCAGCAGCCAAGATTCGCTAGTACGAGAGACCCAGTACTTC | CASSQDSLVRETQYF
TRBJ1-2 | TRBD1 | once | TRBV5-1 | TGCGCCAGCAGCTTGGACAGGGGCTATGGCTACACCTTC | CASSLDRGYGYTF
TRBJ1-2 | - | - | TRBV5-4 | TGTGCCAGCCGCCCCAGACTAATTAACTATGGCTACACCTTC | CASRPRLINYGYTF
TRBJ1-1 | TRBD1 | - | TRBV2 | TGTGCCAGCACCCGGGACAGGGACACTGAAGCTTTCTTT | CASTRDRDTEAFF
TRBJ2-3 | - | once | TRBV2 | TGTGCCAGCAAAGGCCCCGCCAGAGATACGCAGTATTTT | CASKGPARDTQYF
TRBJ2-7 | - | - | TRBV6-1 | TGTGCCAGCAGCGTCGGATTCTACGAGCAGTACTTC | CASSVGFYEQYF
TRBJ1-5 | - | - | TRBV10-3 | TGTGCCATCGGGGGACATTTTAGCAATCAGCCCCAGCATTTT | CAIGGHFSNQPQHF
TRBJ1-4 | - | once | TRBV29-1 | TGCAGCTTTCAGCTTGACGAAAAACTGTTTTTT | CSFQLDEKLFF
TRBJ2-7 | - | - | TRBV5-1 | TGCGCCAGCAGCTTCAGATCCGCGGGCCACGAGCAGTACTTC | CASSFRSAGHEQYF
TRBJ1-6 | TRBD1 | - | TRBV2 | TGTGCCAGCAGTGAATTGGGACAGTCTAATTCACCCCTCCACTTT | CASSELGQSNSPLHF
TRBJ2-7 | TRBD1 | few | TRBV7-2 | TGTGCCAGCAGCTTAGGCCGGGACAGCGGCTACGAGCAGTACTTC | CASSLGRDSGYEQYF
TRBJ1-1 | - | - | TRBV5-6 | TGTGCCAGCAGCTTTGGGTTCGCGGGGAGCACTGAAGCTTTCTTT | CASSFGFAGSTEAFF
TRBJ1-6 | - | - | TRBV7-9 | TGTGCCAGCAGCTTAGCTGGGGACGGAAATTCACCCCTCCACTTT | CASSLAGDGNSPLHF
TRBJ2-7 | - | - | TRBV18 | TGTGCCAGCTCACCGTCGGACCTTTACGAGCAGTACTTC | CASSPSDLYEQYF
TRBJ1-5 | - | few | TRBV5-8 | TGTGCCAGCAGCTTGGGGGGAAACCTGAAGCCCCAGCATTTT | CASSLGGNLKPQHF
TRBJ1-2 | - | - | TRBV9 | TGTGCCAGCAGCGTAGCAGGGTGGGGCTATGGCTACACCTTC | CASSVAGWGYGYTF
TRBJ2-7 | - | - | TRBV6-1 | TGTGCCAGCAGTGAAGAGGTTGGCGCGCAGTACTTC | CASSEEVGAQYF
TRBJ2-2 | TRBD1 | - | TRBV10-1 | TGCGCCACCTCCGGGACAGGGGAAACCGGGGAGCTGTTTTTT | CATSGTGETGELFF
TRBJ1-4 | - | - | TRBV5-1 | TGCGCCAGCAGCGTGGACACTACCCTCGAAAAACTGTTTTTT | CASSVDTTLEKLFF
TRBJ1-3 | - | - | TRBV7-6 | TGTGCCAGCAGCTTAGATGACGGGAGCTCTGGAAACACCATATATTTT | CASSLDDGSSGNTIYF
TRBJ2-3 | - | - | TRBV29-1 | TGCAGCGTTGAAGATCTCGGGCCCCGGGATACGCAGTATTTT | CSVEDLGPRDTQYF
TRBJ1-6 | - | few | TRBV6-1 | TGTGCCAGCAGTGAATATTCGGGACATCTTAGGGATTCACCCCTCCACTTT | CASSEYSGHLRDSPLHF
TRBJ1-1 | - | once | TRBV7-9 | TGTGCCAGCAGCACACTAGGGGGGAAGTGGAACACTGAAGCTTTCTTT | CASSTLGGKWNTEAFF
TRBJ2-3 | - | - | TRBV11-3 | TGTGCCAGCAGCTTAGGTGGCGAGAGCACAGATACGCAGTATTTT | CASSLGGESTDTQYF
TRBJ1-2 | - | - | TRBV4-1 | TGCGCCAGCAGCCAAGGTTCGGGGGGGTATGGCTACACCTTC | CASSQGSGGYGYTF
TRBJ1-2 | - | - | TRBV5-8 | TGTGCCAGCAGTCTGGGGCCCGGCTATGGCTACACCTTC | CASSLGPGYGYTF
TRBJ2-1 | - | - | TRBV5-8 | TGTGCCAGCAGGCTTCCCCACTACAATGAGCAGTTCTTC | CASRLPHYNEQFF
TRBJ1-1 | TRBD1 | - | TRBV7-8 | TGTGCCAGCAGCGCGGTTACAGGGGGTGAAGCTTTCTTT | CASSAVTGGEAFF
TRBJ1-2 | TRBD1 | few | TRBV7-2 | TGTGCCAGCAGCTTAACAGGGGGCTTTGGCTATGGCTACACCTTC | CASSLTGGFGYGYTF
TRBJ2-3 | - | - | TRBV5-1 | TGCGCCAGCAAATTTTCCACAGATACGCAGTATTTT | CASKFSTDTQYF
TRBJ2-3 | TRBD2 | few | TRBV5-1 | TGCGCCAGCAGCTTGTCCCCAACTAGCGGCGATACGCAGTATTTT | CASSLSPTSGDTQYF
TRBJ2-3 | - | few | TRBV2 | TGTGCCAGCCGACGGGTCGATGGCACAGATACGCAGTATTTT | CASRRVDGTDTQYF
TRBJ1-6 | - | few | TRBV20-1 | TGCAGTGCTATGGGCTTAGAAGCCCTCCACTTT | CSAMGLEALHF
TRBJ1-3 | - | - | TRBV6-1 | TGTGCCAGCAGTGAAGCGCGTCGGTCCTTGGGAAACACCATATATTTT | CASSEARRSLGNTIYF
TRBJ1-2 | TRBD1 | few | TRBV30 | TGTGCCTCAATACAGGGGGTAATCTATGGCTACACCTTC | CASIQGVIYGYTF